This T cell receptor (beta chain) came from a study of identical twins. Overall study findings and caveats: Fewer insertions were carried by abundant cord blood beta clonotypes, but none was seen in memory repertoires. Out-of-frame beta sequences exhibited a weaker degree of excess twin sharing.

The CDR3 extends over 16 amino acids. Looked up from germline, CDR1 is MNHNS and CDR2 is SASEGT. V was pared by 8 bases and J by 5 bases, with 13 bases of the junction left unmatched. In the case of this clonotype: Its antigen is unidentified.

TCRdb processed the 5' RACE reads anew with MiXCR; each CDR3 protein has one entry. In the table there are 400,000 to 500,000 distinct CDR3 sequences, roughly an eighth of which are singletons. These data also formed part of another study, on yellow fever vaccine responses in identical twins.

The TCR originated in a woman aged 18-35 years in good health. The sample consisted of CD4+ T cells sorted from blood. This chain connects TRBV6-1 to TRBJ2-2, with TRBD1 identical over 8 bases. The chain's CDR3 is CASGDPGGASTGELFF. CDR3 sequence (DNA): TGTGCCAGCGGCGACCCAGGGGGCGCGTCTACCGGGGAGCTGTTTTTT.